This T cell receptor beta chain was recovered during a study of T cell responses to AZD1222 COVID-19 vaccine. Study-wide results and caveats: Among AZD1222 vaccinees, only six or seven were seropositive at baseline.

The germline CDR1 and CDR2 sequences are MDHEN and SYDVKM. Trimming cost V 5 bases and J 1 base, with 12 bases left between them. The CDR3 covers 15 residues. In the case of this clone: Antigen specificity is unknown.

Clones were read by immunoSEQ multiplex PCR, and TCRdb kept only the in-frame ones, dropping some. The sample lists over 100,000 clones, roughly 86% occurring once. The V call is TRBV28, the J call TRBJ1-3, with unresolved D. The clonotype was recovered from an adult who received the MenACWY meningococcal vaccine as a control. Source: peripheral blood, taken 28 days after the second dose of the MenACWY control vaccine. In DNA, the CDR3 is TGTGCCAGCAGTCCGCCGGTGGGGTCTGGAAACACCATATATTTT. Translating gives CASSPPVGSGNTIYF.